What follows is one T cell receptor beta chain and its context. This specimen belongs to a study of cytomegalovirus exposure and HLA in healthy donors. PCR was performed using 60 Vbeta and 13 Jbeta primers. Profiled with immunoSEQ multiplex PCR; TCRdb holds only in-frame clones, not every one. In the table there are around 180,000 clones, 84% of which are singletons. Germline CDR1 and CDR2: SGHRS and YFSETQ. The CDR3 is 15 residues long. V was shortened by 0 bases and J by 5 bases, with 14 bases between the two germline ends. The sequenced sample consisted of PBMCs. The origin of this receptor is a girl between 10 and 17 years old in good health and CMV-seropositive. J is TRBJ2-5 and V is TRBV5-1, with D perhaps matching TRBD2 (6 bases). CDR3 region: CASSLGTGRDETQYF. The CDR3, as DNA: TGCGCCAGCAGCTTGGGTACGGGGCGGGATGAGACCCAGTACTTC.